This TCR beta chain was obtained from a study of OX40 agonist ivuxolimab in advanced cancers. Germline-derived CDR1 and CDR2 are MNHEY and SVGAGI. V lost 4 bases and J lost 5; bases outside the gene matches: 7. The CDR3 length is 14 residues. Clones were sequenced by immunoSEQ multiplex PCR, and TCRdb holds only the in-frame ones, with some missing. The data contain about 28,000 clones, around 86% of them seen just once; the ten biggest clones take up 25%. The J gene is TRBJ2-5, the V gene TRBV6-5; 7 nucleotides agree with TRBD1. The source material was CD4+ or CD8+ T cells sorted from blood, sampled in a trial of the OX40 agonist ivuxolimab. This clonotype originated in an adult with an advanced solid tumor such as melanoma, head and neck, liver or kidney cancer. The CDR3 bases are TGTGCCAGCAGTTCCTCGACAGGGCTGGAGACCCAGTACTTC. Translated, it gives CASSSSTGLETQYF.